The rows below give T cell receptor beta chains drawn from one sample of a study of monozygotic twins with inflammatory bowel disease. Reprocessing the 5' RACE reads, TCRdb reports a single entry for every CDR3 protein and omits DNA. This listing includes about 43,000 distinct CDR3 sequences. Sequencing was performed on blood. The receptors here all came from a human donor with ulcerative colitis or Crohn's disease, or a healthy co-twin of an affected twin (not recorded which). Each CDR3 is given with its conserved first and last residue. Each record gives: CDR3 length, J gene, V gene, CDR3 protein.

16 TRBJ1-1 TRBV19 CASSTQGGSGRTEAFF
13 TRBJ1-5 TRBV4-3 CASSRVQDQPQHF
16 TRBJ2-2 TRBV9 CASSEEGVSTTGELFF
13 TRBJ1-2 TRBV18 CASSPDRSGGYTF
13 TRBJ2-3 TRBV20-1 CSTLAGGMDTQYF
11 TRBJ2-7 TRBV18 CASSPGGEQYF
15 TRBJ2-2 TRBV7-6 CASSLGSAEQGELFF
13 TRBJ1-2 TRBV20-1 CSAPETGVHGYTF
12 TRBJ2-1 TRBV15 CATSSGGAGQFF
16 TRBJ2-3 TRBV3-1 CASSQDVLAGSDTQYF
13 TRBJ1-2 TRBV27 CASSWADNYGYTF
14 TRBJ2-1 TRBV6-2/TRBV6-3 CASTSWTLGNEQFF
17 TRBJ1-5 TRBV20-1 CSARLRDRGLGGQPQHF
17 TRBJ2-1 TRBV11-2 CASSLNVGASSYNEQFF
15 TRBJ2-5 TRBV20-1 CSATGGTSGGKTQYF
15 TRBJ1-2 TRBV28 CAIEGRGQGAQGYTF